This T cell receptor beta chain comes out of a study of glioma-infiltrating T cells. This clonotype was observed at least ten times. Germline values: CDR1 DFQATT, CDR2 SNEGSKA (reference sequence). The CDR3 sequence is 12 residues long. Trimming took 6 bases from V and 3 from J, leaving 9 bases between them. TCR alpha and beta CDR3 regions were amplified from RNA using iRepertoire nested multiplex PCR. TCRdb used MiXCR to reprocess the multiplex PCR reads, holding one entry per CDR3 protein. The profile covers 300,000 to 450,000 distinct CDR3 sequences, with approximately 42% appearing a single time and about 11% taken by the ten largest.

V usage is TRBV20-1 and J usage is TRBJ1-5; no clear D gene. This clonotype was sampled from a human donor with low-grade glioma or glioblastoma, undergoing nonglioma brain surgery, or in good health (not recorded which). Material for sequencing was glioma tissue, nonneoplastic brain tissue, or PBMCs (not recorded which). The CDR3 sequence is CSASRPNQPQHF. The CDR3 DNA is TGCAGTGCATCACGACCCAATCAGCCCCAGCATTTT.